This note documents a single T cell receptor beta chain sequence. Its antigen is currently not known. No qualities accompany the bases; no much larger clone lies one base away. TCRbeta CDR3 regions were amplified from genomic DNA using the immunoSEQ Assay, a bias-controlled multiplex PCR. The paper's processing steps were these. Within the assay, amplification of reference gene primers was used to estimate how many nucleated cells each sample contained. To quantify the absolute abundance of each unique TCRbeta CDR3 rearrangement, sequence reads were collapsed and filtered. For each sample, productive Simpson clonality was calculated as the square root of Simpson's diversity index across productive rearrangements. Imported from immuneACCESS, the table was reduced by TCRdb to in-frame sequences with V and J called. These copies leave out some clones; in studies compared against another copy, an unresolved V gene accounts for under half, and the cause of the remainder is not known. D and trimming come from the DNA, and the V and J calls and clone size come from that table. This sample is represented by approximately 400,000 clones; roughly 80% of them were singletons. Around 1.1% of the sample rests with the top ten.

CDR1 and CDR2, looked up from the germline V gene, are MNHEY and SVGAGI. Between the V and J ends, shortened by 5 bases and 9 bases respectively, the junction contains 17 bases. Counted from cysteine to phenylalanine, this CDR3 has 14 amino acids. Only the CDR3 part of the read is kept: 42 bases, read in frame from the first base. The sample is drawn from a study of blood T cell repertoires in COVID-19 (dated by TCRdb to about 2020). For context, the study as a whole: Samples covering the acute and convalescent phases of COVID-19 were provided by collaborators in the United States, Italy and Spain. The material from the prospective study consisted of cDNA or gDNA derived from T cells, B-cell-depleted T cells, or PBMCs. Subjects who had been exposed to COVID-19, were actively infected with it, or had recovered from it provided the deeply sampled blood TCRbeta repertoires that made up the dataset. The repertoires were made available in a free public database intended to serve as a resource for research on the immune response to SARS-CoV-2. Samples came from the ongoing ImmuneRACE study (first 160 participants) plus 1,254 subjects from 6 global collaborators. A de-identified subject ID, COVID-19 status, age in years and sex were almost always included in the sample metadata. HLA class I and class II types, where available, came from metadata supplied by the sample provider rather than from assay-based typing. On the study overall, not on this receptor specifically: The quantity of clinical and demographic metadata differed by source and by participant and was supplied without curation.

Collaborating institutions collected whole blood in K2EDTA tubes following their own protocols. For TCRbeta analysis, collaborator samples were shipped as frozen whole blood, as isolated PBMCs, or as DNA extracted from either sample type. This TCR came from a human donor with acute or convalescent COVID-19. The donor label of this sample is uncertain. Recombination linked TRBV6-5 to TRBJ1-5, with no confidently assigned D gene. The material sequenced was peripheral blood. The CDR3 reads CASSPAEDFRPQHF. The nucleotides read TGTGCCAGCAGTCCCGCGGAGGATTTTCGGCCCCAGCATTTT.